This T cell receptor beta chain was retrieved from a study of blood T cell repertoires in COVID-19 (TCRdb year 2020). Notes on the research overall: Samples covering the acute and convalescent phases of COVID-19 were provided by collaborators in the United States, Italy and Spain. The material from the prospective study consisted of cDNA or gDNA derived from T cells, B-cell-depleted T cells, or PBMCs. Subjects who had been exposed to COVID-19, were actively infected with it, or had recovered from it provided the deeply sampled blood TCRbeta repertoires that made up the dataset. A freely available public database, intended as a resource for researchers studying the immune response to SARS-CoV-2, is where the repertoires were released. Samples came from the ongoing ImmuneRACE study (first 160 participants) plus 1,254 subjects from 6 global collaborators. Sample metadata almost always included a de-identified subject ID, COVID-19 status, age in years and sex. HLA class I and class II types, where available, came from metadata supplied by the sample provider rather than from assay-based typing. Findings and caveats that apply to the study as a whole: Clinical and demographic metadata were provided uncurated, with the amount varying by source and participant.

CDR1 and CDR2, per the germline V gene, are MDHEN and SYDVKM. CDR3 length: 12 amino acids, cysteine to phenylalanine. Kept here is only the CDR3 DNA, which spans 36 bases and is read in frame from base 1. The V and J ends are trimmed by 2 bases and 10 bases, leaving 8 bases between them. As concerns this clone: The specificity of this receptor is unknown. No base qualities exist here, and no much larger clone lies one base off it.

The immunoSEQ Assay, a bias-controlled multiplex PCR, was used to amplify TCRbeta CDR3 regions from genomic DNA. The paper's processing steps were these. The number of nucleated cells in each sample was estimated by amplification of reference gene primers within the assay. To quantify the absolute abundance of each unique TCRbeta CDR3 rearrangement, sequence reads were collapsed and filtered. For each sample, productive Simpson clonality was calculated by taking the square root of Simpson's diversity index across productive rearrangements. TCRdb took this table from immuneACCESS and kept in-frame rearrangements with V and J called. Such tables lack part of the clones; where checked against another copy, unresolved V genes explain under half of the gap, and the rest is unexplained. The D gene and trimming were derived from the DNA, and the V and J assignments and clone size from that table. This sample holds about 310,000 clones; approximately 90% were observed only once. The ten largest clonotypes hold around 8.9% of the sample.

Participants in the prospective study were enrolled through a virtual design, were aged about 18 to 100 years, and lived in roughly 25 United States geographic areas. In the prospective study, participants were assigned to cohorts based on the clinical history participants reported in a screening survey and a study questionnaire. Recovered participants in ImmuneRACE Cohort 3 were defined as having two consecutive negative NP/OP PCR tests, clearance from a healthcare professional, or resolution of symptoms. In the prospective study, mobile phlebotomists collected whole blood, serum and a nasopharyngeal or oropharyngeal swab from each participant. Over a roughly 2-month period, participants in the prospective study had the option of providing additional blood draws and questionnaires. Before DNA extraction, prospective study blood samples were shipped either frozen or at room temperature.

Sequenced sample: PBMCs or T cells enriched from blood (not recorded which). This receptor was identified in a young woman who had recovered from COVID-19. The chain is encoded by TRBV28 joined to TRBJ2-2, with no D gene named confidently. The CDR3 is CASSLPTKELFF. The nucleotide sequence is given as TGTGCCAGCAGTTTACCCACTAAGGAGCTGTTTTTT.